The 18 T cell receptor beta chains reported below all come from one sample, sequenced in a study of T cell responses to AZD1222 COVID-19 vaccine. Repertoires were generated with immunoSEQ multiplex PCR, while TCRdb's copy carries only in-frame clones and drops some. This table holds over 100,000 clones, roughly 84% found once. Source: peripheral blood, taken on day 0 of AZD1222 vaccination. The receptors were sampled from an adult in good health.

The chain links TRBV28 to TRBJ2-3; D not certain. The CDR3 sequence is 12 residues long. CDR1 is MDHEN, CDR2 SYDVKM, per germline. V lost 3 bases and J 4 bases, leaving 5 bases between the germline ends. The CDR3 loop is CASSFGADTQYF. CDR3 nucleotides: TGTGCCAGCAGTTTCGGTGCAGATACGCAGTATTTT. The variable domain in full, completed from reference TRBV28 and TRBJ2-3, reads DVKVTQSSRYLVKRTGEKVFLECVQDMDHENMFWYRQDPGLGLRLIYFSYDVKMKEKGDIPEGYSVSREKKERFSLILESASTNQTSMYLCASSFGADTQYFGPGTRLTVL.

The CDR3 region has the DNA TGCGCCAGCAGCTTGGCAGGATCGGAAGGGGTGGGCTACACCTTC. This gives the protein CASSLAGSEGVGYTF. This chain connects TRBV5-1 to TRBJ1-2, with D possibly being TRBD1 (5 bases). Germline loops: CDR1 SGHRS, CDR2 YFSETQ. The CDR3 sequence is 15 residues long. Deletions cut 0 bases from V and 8 bases from J, with 17 bases between.

This chain uses TRBV3-1 (or the pseudogene TRBV3-2) with TRBJ2-7; tentative D call: TRBD1 (6 bases). This CDR3 has 13 residues. Trimming stripped 0 bases from V and 11 bases from J, with 14 bases between. The germline V gene encodes CDR1 LGHDT and CDR2 YNNKEL (reference sequence). CDR3 nucleotide sequence: TGTGCCAGCAGCCAAGAAACAGGGTCTAAGGAGTACTTC. Its translation: CASSQETGSKEYF.

The chain is built from TRBV28 and TRBJ1-5, with 10 bases that match TRBD1. V trimming: 4 bases; J trimming: 5 bases; junction bases outside the gene matches: 5. This CDR3 contains 15 residues. From germline, CDR1 is MDHEN and CDR2 SYDVKM. The CDR3 spells CASSSLTGGDQPQHF. The DNA for the CDR3 is TGTGCCAGCAGTTCCCTGACAGGGGGCGATCAGCCCCAGCATTTT.

This clone was seen just once. This sequence joins TRBV28 and TRBJ1-5; 10 positions agree with TRBD1. The CDR3 covers 16 residues. Germline V gives CDR1 MDHEN, CDR2 SYDVKM. V dropped 4 bases and J dropped 1; count of bases not matched to a gene: 4. CDR3 residues: CASSWTGGGSNQPQHF. The CDR3 DNA reads as TGTGCCAGCAGTTGGACAGGGGGGGGGAGCAATCAGCCCCAGCATTTT.

This clone has more than one count but fewer than ten. V and J are TRBV9 and TRBJ2-4; the D is unclear. Deletions cut 4 bases from V and 3 bases from J, with 8 bases between. Germline CDR1 and CDR2: SGDLS and YYNGEE. This CDR3 is 13 amino acids long. The CDR3 spells CASSSLDKNIQYF. CDR3 nucleotide sequence: TGTGCCAGCAGCTCATTGGACAAAAACATTCAGTACTTC.

The CDR3 bases are TGTGCCTGGGGGGGAGGAGGGACTGACTATGGCTACACCTTC. Protein: CAWGGGGTDYGYTF. The chain couples TRBV30 to TRBJ1-2, with D perhaps matching TRBD1 (5 bases). V was pared by 5 bases and J by 3 bases, with 16 bases between. The CDR3 is 14 amino acids. From germline, CDR1 is GTSNPN and CDR2 SVGIG (reference sequence). The full variable domain, completed using reference TRBV30 and TRBJ1-2, is SQTIHQWPATLVQPVGSPLSLECTVEGTSNPNLYWYRQAAGRGLQLLFYSVGIGQISSEVPQNLSASRPQDRQFILSSKKLLLSDSGFYLCAWGGGGTDYGYTFGSGTRLTVV.

The gene calls are TRBV27 and TRBJ2-7, with 13 nucleotides matching TRBD2. With 6 bases clipped from V and 4 bases from J, the junction kept 0 bases outside the gene matches. The CDR3 is made up of 13 amino acids. The V gene's germline CDR1 is MNHEY and CDR2 SMNVEV (reference sequence). CDR3 bases: TGTGCCAGCAGGGGACTAGCGGGATACGAGCAGTACTTC. This translates into CASRGLAGYEQYF.

The chain links TRBV4-3 to TRBJ1-6; no reliable D call. Trimming shortened V by 1 base and J by 10 bases, and 11 bases separated the two germline ends. This CDR3 has 14 amino acids. Germline loops: CDR1 LGHNA, CDR2 YSLEER. The DNA of the CDR3 is TGCGCCAGCAGCCAAGGGTTGGGAGTATCACCCCTCCACTTT. Residues: CASSQGLGVSPLHF.

This clone appeared once. V gene TRBV2 combines with J gene TRBJ2-5; 7 bases are a match to TRBD2. Losses at the gene ends were 2 bases for V and 4 bases for J; bases not matched to a gene: 7. Per the germline V gene, CDR1 is SNHLY and CDR2 is FYNNEI. There are 15 residues in the CDR3. The CDR3 spells CASSEREGTIETQYF. As DNA, the CDR3 is TGTGCCAGCAGTGAAAGGGAGGGAACGATAGAGACCCAGTACTTC.

The chain couples TRBV6-5 to TRBJ1-4, with D possibly TRBD1 on 5 matching bases. The CDR3 length is 16 residues. CDR1 and CDR2 from the germline V gene are MNHEY and SVGAGI. Trimming stripped 0 bases from V and 0 bases from J, with 8 bases between. This CDR3 is CASSYSGRPTNEKLFF. The CDR3 DNA is TGTGCCAGCAGTTACTCGGGACGGCCAACTAATGAAAAACTGTTTTTT.

This CDR3 is CASSVQGMNTEAFF. In DNA, the CDR3 is TGTGCCAGCAGCGTACAGGGAATGAACACTGAAGCTTTCTTT. The chain couples TRBV9 to TRBJ1-1; tentatively, D is TRBD1 (5 bases). Germline CDR1 is SGDLS and CDR2 is YYNGEE. The CDR3 spans 14 residues. Trimming pared 1 base from V and 0 bases from J, leaving 7 bases between.

The chain joins TRBV19 to TRBJ2-7; tentatively, D is TRBD1 (5 bases). V shed 4 bases and J shed 0 bases, with 13 bases lying between them. This CDR3 region has 15 residues. Germline V gives CDR1 LNHDA, CDR2 SQIVND (reference sequence). In DNA form, the CDR3 reads TGTGCCAGTAGTAGCGACAGCCGCGACTCCTACGAGCAGTACTTC. This encodes CASSSDSRDSYEQYF.

The chain couples TRBV18 to TRBJ1-1, with D unclear. In germline, CDR1 is KGHSH, CDR2 LQKENI. V was shortened by 3 bases and J by 0 bases, with 11 bases between the two germline ends. The CDR3 runs 15 residues. The CDR3 bases are TGTGCCAGCTCACCTCGGGTGGAGATGAACACTGAAGCTTTCTTT. Amino acid sequence: CASSPRVEMNTEAFF.

Worth noting for this clone: The junction does not match germline at one end; this may be a read error. The V and J genes are TRBV7-2 and TRBJ1-6; 7 nucleotides match TRBD1. The length of the CDR3 is 17 residues. CDR1 and CDR2 from the germline V gene are SGHTA and FQGNSA. The CDR3 region has the DNA TGTGCCTGCAGCTTAGTAGGGGGACAGATCTATAATTCACCCCTCCACTTT. Translating it yields CACSLVGGQIYNSPLHF.

V and J are TRBV19 and TRBJ1-5, with D unresolved. Trimming took off 7 bases at V and 4 bases at J, with 20 bases between the two ends. Looked up from germline, CDR1 is LNHDA and CDR2 is SQIVND (reference sequence). This CDR3 region has 16 residues. CDR3: CASTPTSGQQNQPQHF. The CDR3 coding sequence is TGTGCCAGTACCCCAACGAGTGGGCAGCAGAATCAGCCCCAGCATTTT.

The chain is built from TRBV20-1 and TRBJ2-3; TRBD2 agrees at 8 bases. The germline V gene encodes CDR1 DFQATT and CDR2 SNEGSKA (reference sequence). J gave up 1 base and V 3 bases, and 6 bases lay outside the gene matches. This CDR3 is built from 15 residues. The chain's CDR3 is CSASRTSLGTDTQYF. As DNA, the CDR3 is TGCAGTGCTAGTCGGACTAGCTTGGGCACAGATACGCAGTATTTT.

V usage is TRBV28 and J usage is TRBJ2-7, with TRBD2 identical over 13 bases. J gave up 7 bases and V 0 bases, and 6 bases lay outside the gene matches. This CDR3 has 16 residues. Germline CDR1 and CDR2: MDHEN and SYDVKM. CDR3 region: CASSLWGTSGVLEQYF. The CDR3 DNA reads as TGTGCCAGCAGTTTATGGGGGACTAGCGGGGTCTTGGAGCAGTACTTC.